The next 5 T cell receptor beta chains were all read from a single sample in a study of T cells in Graves' hyperthyroidism and ophthalmopathy. TCR beta CDR3 regions were amplified from RNA transcripts. First-round RT-PCR with HTBI primers amplified the TCR CDR3 region. TCRdb re-derived calls from the multiplex PCR reads in MiXCR, one entry per CDR3 protein. The sample lists a few hundred thousand distinct CDR3 sequences; approximately 17% were seen once. Source material: blood. The receptors derive from a young man with Graves' ophthalmopathy.

This clonotype has ten or more counts. As DNA, the CDR3 is TGCGCCAGCAGGGCCGGGTCGGGTGGCTACACCTTC. Translating it yields CASRAGSGGYTF. The chain is built from TRBV5-1 and TRBJ1-2; D gene unclear. CDR3 length: 12 amino acids. Germline CDR1 SGHRS, CDR2 YFSETQ. V lost 5 bases to trimming and J lost 7 bases, with 12 bases between them.

As for this clonotype: This sequence may be a read error, since a much larger clone differs from it by one base. CDR3 residues: CAIMGGNPSQAFF. The CDR3 DNA reads TGTGCCATCATGGGGGGGAACCCGAGTCAGGCTTTCTTT. The chain couples TRBV10-3 to TRBJ1-1, with a weak D call TRBD1 (5 bases). Trimming shortened V by 7 bases and J by 11 bases, and 20 bases separated the two germline ends. This CDR3 has 13 amino acids. The germline gives CDR1 ENHRY, CDR2 SYGVKD.

There are many counts of this clonotype. The rearrangement joins TRBV12-3 or TRBV12-4 to TRBJ2-3; D remains ambiguous. The CDR3 runs 14 residues. Trimming shortened V by 6 bases and J by 2 bases, and 12 bases separated the two germline ends. The chain's CDR3 is CASSPGLSTDTQYF. In DNA, the CDR3 is TGTGCCAGCAGCCCGGGTCTTTCCACAGATACGCAGTATTTT.

This clonotype occurred a few times. The DNA for the CDR3 is TGCAGTGCTAGAGATCCTAGCGGGGGGAACAATGAGCAGTTCTTC. Protein: CSARDPSGGNNEQFF. The J gene is TRBJ2-1, the V gene TRBV20-1; TRBD2 matches 11 bases. V gave up 0 bases and J gave up 5 bases; unmatched junction bases: 3. Germline V lookup: CDR1 DFQATT, CDR2 SNEGSKA (reference sequence). The CDR3 is made up of 15 amino acids.

This clonotype came up a few times. The V gene is TRBV5-1, the J gene TRBJ2-1; TRBD1 matches 8 bases. The CDR3 totals 11 residues. J gave up 12 bases and V 3 bases, and 2 bases lay outside the gene matches. Germline V gene data show CDR1 as SGHRS and CDR2 as YFSETQ. CDR3 in amino acids: CASSSDRGQFF. In DNA, the CDR3 is TGCGCCAGCAGCTCCGACAGGGGGCAGTTCTTC. Based on the CDR3 plus reference TRBV5-1 and TRBJ2-1, the full variable domain is KAGVTQTPRYLIKTRGQQVTLSCSPISGHRSVSWYQQTPGQGLQFLFEYFSETQRNKGNFPGRFSGRQFSNSRSEMNVSTLELGDSALYLCASSSDRGQFFGPGTRLTVL.